The present entry profiles one TCR beta chain with its context. What it recognizes is unknown. The data derive from a study of regulatory and conventional T cells in RAG deficiency. Sequencing was performed with immunoSEQ multiplex PCR; in TCRdb, only in-frame clones are kept and a portion is missing. The sample lists roughly 29,000 clones; about 95% were seen once. Overall study findings and caveats: Shorter CDR3s in all patient subsets; >75% Treg-Tconv overlap in Omenn. Treg unique TCR beta sequences were 90 to 100-fold fewer in Omenn syndrome and CID/AS patients than controls. Shannon entropy fell and Simpson indices rose in RAG-deficient patients.

Blood CD4+ CD25-low CD127-high conventional T cells supplied the genomic DNA template. The CDR3 spans 20 residues. Germline values: CDR1 LNHDA, CDR2 SQIVND (reference sequence). J gave up 4 bases and V 5 bases, and 17 bases lay outside the gene matches. These records were also assigned to another study, of regulatory T cells. In that study: The primer mix had 52 TRBV and 13 TRBJ primers. In patients, unique TRB V-J pairs were restricted and V/J usage skewed, especially in Tregs.

The chain joins TRBV19 to TRBJ2-3, with 14 bases that match TRBD2. The receptor's source is a human donor in good health. Specimen: CD25- CD4+ T cells sorted from blood. In nucleotides, the CDR3 is TGTGCCAGTAGTCTCGGGACTAGCGGGGGAGGTTATTTTGTGGCAGATACGCAGTATTTT. It yields the protein CASSLGTSGGGYFVADTQYF.